The TCR beta chain under discussion was sequenced for a study of T cell repertoires in cytomegalovirus infection. Study observations and caveats: There were HLA-C-restricted CMV-specific TCR beta clonotypes dominating the ex vivo response.

TCRdb re-analysed the reads in MiXCR, keeping a single row per CDR3 protein. The sample records about 830,000 distinct CDR3 sequences, 30% to 35% being singletons. In the case of this clonotype: What it binds is unknown.

Sample: cultured CD8+ T cells from PBMCs, taken from culture after CMV antigen stimulation. The TCR comes from a human donor in good health (CMV status not recorded). Some clones in this sample may be carry-over from other donors' samples.

Here the CDR3 reads CASSYGDRVIHEQYV. The CDR3 region has the DNA TGTGCCAGCAGTTACGGGGACAGGGTAATCCACGAGCAGTACGTC. This rearrangement joins TRBV6-5 to TRBJ2-7; TRBD1 matches at 9 bases. The germline gives CDR1 MNHEY, CDR2 SVGAGI. V trimming: 2 bases; J trimming: 5 bases; junction bases outside the gene matches: 7. This CDR3 contains 15 residues.